Presented here are 13 T cell receptor beta chains from one specimen sequenced in a study of blood T cell repertoires in COVID-19. Only in-frame clones appear in the TCRdb table, and some are missing; sequencing was by immunoSEQ multiplex PCR. The sample holds some 200,000 clones, more than 75% seen once. The sequencing input was peripheral blood. These receptors originate from a human donor in a cohort sampled during active COVID-19.

This clone was detected ten times or more. The chain uses TRBV28 and TRBJ1-6; 7 bases fit TRBD1. Trimming removed 4 bases from V and 3 bases from J; junction bases left unmatched: 12. The CDR3 sequence is 18 residues long. Germline V gives CDR1 MDHEN, CDR2 SYDVKM. The CDR3, as DNA: TGTGCCAGCAGTTCCTCGCAAACAGGGGCGGACTATAATTCACCCCTCCACTTT. Amino acids: CASSSSQTGADYNSPLHF.

The chain joins TRBV15 to TRBJ2-1, with D maybe TRBD1 (6 bases). CDR1 and CDR2 (germline): LNHNV, YYDKDF (reference sequence). Trimming took off 3 bases at V and 0 bases at J, with 15 bases between the two ends. This CDR3 has 17 amino acids. CDR3 coding DNA: TGTGCCACCAGCAGCCGATATACAGGGAGCTCCTACAATGAGCAGTTCTTC. Encoded protein: CATSSRYTGSSYNEQFF.

V gene TRBV18 combines with J gene TRBJ1-4; 7 bases match TRBD1. The CDR3 is 18 amino acids. Germline CDR1 and CDR2: KGHSH and LQKENI. V was pared by 3 bases and J by 0 bases, with 10 bases of the junction left unmatched. The CDR3 nucleotides read TGTGCCAGCTCACCCTGGGCCCCCACAGGGGCAACTAATGAAAAACTGTTTTTT. As protein: CASSPWAPTGATNEKLFF.

V is TRBV19 and J is TRBJ1-2, with D possibly TRBD1 on 5 matching bases. The CDR3 covers 15 residues. V was clipped by 5 bases and J by 0 bases, with 13 bases between them. The germline V gene has CDR1 LNHDA and CDR2 SQIVND (reference sequence). As DNA, the CDR3 is TGTGCCAGTAGTCTTGACAGACCTTCTAACTATGGCTACACCTTC. This sequence encodes CASSLDRPSNYGYTF.

The chain's CDR3 is CASSLYFTGGNEQFF. CDR3 nucleotide sequence: TGTGCCAGCAGCTTGTATTTCACCGGGGGGAATGAGCAGTTCTTC. The rearrangement joins TRBV7-2 to TRBJ2-1; 7 nucleotides line up with TRBD2. The J segment lost 7 bases and the V segment lost 3 bases, leaving 9 bases of the junction unmatched. Germline CDR1 is SGHTA and CDR2 is FQGNSA. The CDR3 runs to 15 residues.

The genes are TRBV5-4 and TRBJ1-1, with a tentative D call TRBD1 (5 bases). The CDR3 is made up of 12 amino acids. Germline V gives CDR1 SGHNT, CDR2 YYREEE (reference sequence). V was pared by 1 base and J by 7 bases, with 8 bases between. Here the CDR3 DNA reads TGTGCCAGCAGCTTGCGGGGGAATGAAGCTTTCTTT. Its translation: CASSLRGNEAFF.

This chain uses TRBV11-3 with TRBJ2-2; weak D call: TRBD2 (5 bases). CDR3 length: 12 amino acids. Germline CDR1 and CDR2: SGHNT and YENEEA. V was cut by 5 bases and J by 5 bases, with 6 bases left in between. The CDR3, as DNA: TGTGCCAGCAGCGGGGAGACCGGGGAGCTGTTTTTT. The encoded protein is CASSGETGELFF.

This chain joins TRBV28 and TRBJ1-2, with 11 bases matching TRBD1. The germline V gene has CDR1 MDHEN and CDR2 SYDVKM. Trimming cost V 3 bases and J 7 bases; bases outside gene matches: 7. The CDR3 runs 15 residues. CDR3 bases: TGTGCCAGCAGTTTGCGGCGGACAGGGGGCGGTGGCTACACCTTC. It encodes CASSLRRTGGGGYTF.

The rearrangement links TRBV5-4 to TRBJ1-4, with D possibly matching TRBD1 (5 bases). The CDR3 runs to 15 residues. Germline V gene data show CDR1 as SGHNT and CDR2 as YYREEE (reference sequence). Trimming removed 4 bases from V and 8 bases from J, with 18 bases in between. CDR3 sequence: CASSANLGGGEKLFF. CDR3 in DNA: TGTGCCAGCAGCGCCAACCTCGGGGGAGGAGAAAAACTGTTTTTT.

This chain connects TRBV4-1 to TRBJ2-1; 9 nucleotides match TRBD2. CDR1 is MGHRA, CDR2 YSYEKL, per germline. The CDR3 covers 17 residues. The junction had 7 bases not matched to a gene; V was cut back by 4 bases and J by 0 bases. CDR3 protein: CASSLYAGGSSYNEQFF. DNA of the CDR3: TGCGCCAGCAGCCTATATGCGGGGGGGAGCTCCTACAATGAGCAGTTCTTC.

The rearrangement joins TRBV24-1 to TRBJ1-4; 10 nucleotides agree with TRBD1. Germline-derived CDR1 and CDR2 are KGHDR and SFDVKD. Trimming cost V 9 bases and J 10 bases; bases outside gene matches: 7. The length of the CDR3 is 13 residues. The CDR3 region has the DNA TGTGCCACCCAGGGACAGGGGAGGGGAAAACTGTTTTTT. Amino acid sequence: CATQGQGRGKLFF.

The rearrangement uses TRBV2 and TRBJ1-1, with D perhaps TRBD1 (6 bases). V lost 6 bases to trimming and J lost 3 bases, with 23 bases between them. This CDR3 has 17 amino acids. The germline V gene encodes CDR1 SNHLY and CDR2 FYNNEI. Written as DNA, the CDR3 is TGTGCCAGCAGGGCCTCCGAACAGGGTCTTAGGGACACTGAAGCTTTCTTT. Protein: CASRASEQGLRDTEAFF.

The rearrangement links TRBV11-3 to TRBJ2-3, with 12 bases aligning to TRBD2. Germline CDR1 and CDR2: SGHNT and YENEEA. The CDR3 is 15 amino acids. Trimming removed 0 bases from V and 11 bases from J; junction bases left unmatched: 6. The CDR3 DNA sequence: TGTGCCAGCAGCTTAGAGGGTCGGACTAGCGGGAAGCAGTATTTT. Translated: CASSLEGRTSGKQYF.